The 27 T cell receptor beta chains below come from one sample, sequenced in a study of OX40 agonist ivuxolimab in advanced cancers. The data were produced by immunoSEQ multiplex PCR, yet TCRdb's version contains in-frame clones alone and is incomplete. The sample consists of 45,000 to 60,000 clones, around 89% of them appearing once. This sample comprised CD4+ or CD8+ T cells sorted from blood, obtained in a trial of the OX40 agonist ivuxolimab. Receptors were obtained from an adult with an advanced solid tumor such as melanoma, head and neck, liver or kidney cancer.

This rearrangement joins TRBV2 to TRBJ2-5, with D possibly matching TRBD2 (5 bases). This CDR3 contains 13 residues. Looked up from germline, CDR1 is SNHLY and CDR2 is FYNNEI. Deletions cut 5 bases from V and 4 bases from J, with 11 bases between. The CDR3 loop reads CASSLPEGETQYF. CDR3 bases: TGTGCCAGCAGTCTTCCCGAGGGAGAGACCCAGTACTTC.

This clone was seen just once. CDR3 coding DNA: TGTGCCAGCAGTTCGCCTCAGACCTCCAAAAGGGAGAGATCCTACGAGCAGTACTTC. This sequence encodes CASSSPQTSKRERSYEQYF. V is TRBV27 and J is TRBJ2-7, with D possibly being TRBD2 (5 bases). The V end was cut by 4 bases, the J end by 1 base, with 26 bases between. Looked up from germline, CDR1 is MNHEY and CDR2 is SMNVEV (reference sequence). This CDR3 region has 19 residues.

This chain joins TRBV7-3 and TRBJ2-2; perhaps D is TRBD1 or TRBD2 (5 bases each). The V gene lost 3 bases and the J gene lost 0 bases, with 8 bases spanning the gap. Germline V gives CDR1 SGHTA, CDR2 FQGTGA. The CDR3 spans 15 residues. Written as DNA, the CDR3 is TGTGCCAGCAGCTTGGGACGCACGAACACCGGGGAGCTGTTTTTT. As protein: CASSLGRTNTGELFF.

The V gene is TRBV10-3, the J gene TRBJ1-5; 7 bases line up with TRBD1. J gave up 3 bases and V 7 bases, and 6 bases lay outside the gene matches. The CDR3 runs to 14 residues. In germline, CDR1 is ENHRY, CDR2 SYGVKD. The CDR3 loop reads CAIKSRGDNQPQHF. The CDR3 DNA sequence: TGTGCCATCAAATCCAGGGGGGACAATCAGCCCCAGCATTTT.

The rearrangement links TRBV27 to TRBJ2-7; 12 nucleotides agree with TRBD2. CDR1 MNHEY and CDR2 SMNVEV come from the germline V gene (reference sequence). Unmatched junction bases numbered 13, after V lost 3 bases and J lost 1 base. The CDR3 runs to 19 residues. For the CDR3, the DNA is TGTGCCAGCAGTTTCTCAAGTTGGGCGACTAGCGGGAGATCCTACGAGCAGTACTTC. The encoded protein is CASSFSSWATSGRSYEQYF.

The V and J genes are TRBV27 and TRBJ2-6; tentatively, D is TRBD1 (6 bases). V dropped 5 bases and J dropped 0 bases, with 14 bases sitting between them. The CDR3 is 17 amino acids. Germline CDR1 and CDR2: MNHEY and SMNVEV (reference sequence). CDR3 bases: TGTGCCAGCAGTCGAGCAACAGGGAGCTCTGGGGCCAACGTCCTGACTTTC. This sequence encodes CASSRATGSSGANVLTF.

V is TRBV5-1 and J is TRBJ2-3; D not resolved. The CDR3 sequence is 13 residues long. Trimming pared 1 base from V and 1 base from J, leaving 4 bases between. The germline V gene encodes CDR1 SGHRS and CDR2 YFSETQ. The DNA for the CDR3 is TGCGCCAGCAGCTTGCAGGGCACAGATACGCAGTATTTT. Translation gives CASSLQGTDTQYF.

Notes on this clone: At one boundary the junction diverges from the germline segment, which might be a read error. CDR3 amino acids: CASSLRELIRLEQYF. CDR3 in DNA: TGTGCCAGCAGCTTGAGGGAGTTGATTCGGCTCGAGCAGTACTTC. The V call is TRBV5-1, the J call TRBJ2-7; possible D gene TRBD2, 5 bases. Germline V gene lookup returns CDR1 SGHRS and CDR2 YFSETQ. There are 15 residues in the CDR3.

The chain recombines TRBV7-3 with TRBJ1-2; D possibly corresponds to TRBD1 (6 bases). In germline, CDR1 is SGHTA, CDR2 FQGTGA. The CDR3 extends over 14 amino acids. Trimming stripped 5 bases from V and 7 bases from J, with 17 bases between. CDR3 nucleotide sequence: TGTGCCAGCAGCCTCAACAGGGAAGGGGGTGGCTACACCTTC. Residues: CASSLNREGGGYTF.

The CDR3 coding sequence is TGTGCCAGCAGCTCGGGACTAGCGGCTTTCAGGTCCACAGATACGCAGTATTTT. It codes for CASSSGLAAFRSTDTQYF. The chain employs TRBV11-2 and TRBJ2-3; 11 bases fit TRBD2. V gave up 4 bases and J gave up 2 bases; unmatched junction bases: 11. CDR1 SGHAT and CDR2 FQNNGV come from the germline V gene. The CDR3 consists of 18 residues.

This chain joins TRBV2 and TRBJ2-3; perhaps TRBD1 as D (5 bases). The V end lost 0 bases, the J end lost 4 bases, and 11 bases lay between the germline ends. This CDR3 comprises 15 residues. In germline, CDR1 is SNHLY, CDR2 FYNNEI. In DNA form, the CDR3 reads TGTGCCAGCAGTGAAGCGGCCCCACAGGCAGATACGCAGTATTTT. It yields the protein CASSEAAPQADTQYF.

The chain has TRBV9 and TRBJ2-7; the D is unclear. V lost 0 bases and J lost 7, with 14 bases in between. The germline CDR1 and CDR2 sequences are SGDLS and YYNGEE. The CDR3 runs to 14 residues. This chain's CDR3 is CASSVVGGAGEQYF. The CDR3 bases are TGTGCCAGCAGCGTAGTAGGCGGAGCCGGGGAGCAGTACTTC.

The chain carries TRBV5-1 and TRBJ2-7; TRBD2 agrees at 7 bases. This CDR3 has 14 amino acids. V shed 3 bases and J 3 bases; nucleotides not matched to a gene: 6. Germline-derived CDR1 and CDR2 are SGHRS and YFSETQ. The CDR3 loop reads CASSWEGSVYEQYF. CDR3 sequence (DNA): TGCGCCAGCAGCTGGGAGGGGTCGGTCTACGAGCAGTACTTC. The full variable domain, completed using reference TRBV5-1 and TRBJ2-7, is KAGVTQTPRYLIKTRGQQVTLSCSPISGHRSVSWYQQTPGQGLQFLFEYFSETQRNKGNFPGRFSGRQFSNSRSEMNVSTLELGDSALYLCASSWEGSVYEQYFGPGTRLTVT.

The genes are TRBV5-4 and TRBJ2-1; TRBD2 agrees at 8 bases. This CDR3 has 15 residues. V gave up 1 base and J gave up 7 bases; unmatched junction bases: 7. The germline gives CDR1 SGHNT, CDR2 YYREEE (reference sequence). DNA of the CDR3: TGTGCCAGCAGCTTGTACGGGCCGGGGGGGAATGAGCAGTTCTTC. It encodes CASSLYGPGGNEQFF.

V and J are TRBV28 and TRBJ1-2; 7 bases line up with TRBD1. Unmatched junction bases numbered 11, after V lost 6 bases and J lost 7 bases. Germline V gene lookup returns CDR1 MDHEN and CDR2 SYDVKM. The CDR3 runs 14 residues. CDR3 amino acids: CASRPGQTRSGYTF. The CDR3 coding sequence is TGTGCCAGCAGGCCGGGACAGACCCGAAGTGGCTACACCTTC.

The table lists this clone with a count of one. This chain joins TRBV10-3 and TRBJ2-2; tentatively, D is TRBD1 (6 bases). V was clipped by 1 base and J by 0 bases, with 6 bases between them. There are 15 residues in the CDR3. CDR1 and CDR2 from the germline V gene are ENHRY and SYGVKD. CDR3: CAISEWGPNTGELFF. CDR3 DNA sequence: TGTGCCATCAGTGAGTGGGGGCCGAACACCGGGGAGCTGTTTTTT.

The chain couples TRBV7-8 to TRBJ1-4; D perhaps matches TRBD1 (6 bases). V was pared by 4 bases and J by 7 bases, with 13 bases between. CDR3 length equals 14 residues. Germline CDR1 is SGHVS and CDR2 is FQNEAQ. CDR3 nucleotides: TGTGCCAGCAGCTCGCAGGGGTTTTCTGAAAAACTGTTTTTT. This codes for CASSSQGFSEKLFF.

The V call is TRBV5-4, the J call TRBJ1-2; the D gene is possibly TRBD1 (5 bases). This CDR3 contains 14 residues. V lost 2 bases and J 8 bases, leaving 16 bases between the germline ends. CDR1 is SGHNT and CDR2 is YYREEE in the germline V gene (reference sequence). CDR3 residues: CASSFGGARRGYTF. CDR3 in DNA: TGTGCCAGCAGCTTCGGTGGGGCAAGGAGAGGCTACACCTTC.

This clone showed up just once. The chain joins TRBV30 to TRBJ2-7, with 7 bases aligning to TRBD2. Germline V gene sequence: CDR1 GTSNPN, CDR2 SVGIG (reference sequence). The CDR3 is 12 residues long. The V gene end was trimmed by 3 bases and the J gene end by 2 bases; junction bases not matched to a gene: 1. The CDR3 sequence is CAWSGGTYEQYF. For the CDR3, the DNA is TGTGCCTGGAGCGGGGGGACCTACGAGCAGTACTTC.

This chain connects TRBV7-2 to TRBJ1-4; perhaps TRBD1 as D (5 bases). Germline CDR1 is SGHTA and CDR2 is FQGNSA. Trimming cost V 3 bases and J 4 bases, with 9 bases left between them. The CDR3 is made up of 14 amino acids. The CDR3 sequence is CASSFSGNNEKLFF. Here the CDR3 DNA reads TGTGCCAGCAGCTTTTCAGGGAATAATGAAAAACTGTTTTTT.

The chain links TRBV19 to TRBJ1-3; D remains ambiguous. Trimming removed 6 bases at V and 0 bases at J, with 6 bases between. The CDR3 is made up of 13 amino acids. The germline CDR1 and CDR2 sequences are LNHDA and SQIVND (reference sequence). This CDR3 is CASRQTSGNTIYF. In DNA, the CDR3 is TGTGCCAGTAGACAGACCTCTGGAAACACCATATATTTT.

The chain links TRBV19 to TRBJ2-2; 7 bases fit TRBD2. Trimming removed 3 bases from V and 3 bases from J; junction bases left unmatched: 7. Germline CDR1 and CDR2: LNHDA and SQIVND (reference sequence). The CDR3 loop spans 16 amino acids. The CDR3 region is CASSILAGVDTGELFF. The CDR3 DNA is TGTGCCAGTAGTATCCTGGCGGGAGTCGACACCGGGGAGCTGTTTTTT. The full variable domain, its missing parts supplied by reference TRBV19 and TRBJ2-2, is DGGITQSPKYLFRKEGQNVTLSCEQNLNHDAMYWYRQDPGQGLRLIYYSQIVNDFQKGDIAEGYSVSREKKESFPLTVTSAQKNPTAFYLCASSILAGVDTGELFFGEGSRLTVL.

The CDR3 DNA is TGTGCCAGCAGTCGCGGGAGGGCGAACACCGGGGAGCTGTTTTTT. Encoded protein: CASSRGRANTGELFF. This chain connects TRBV7-2 to TRBJ2-2; 9 positions match TRBD2. Per the germline V gene, CDR1 is SGHTA and CDR2 is FQGNSA. After removal of 6 bases from V and 0 bases from J, the junction contained 2 bases not matched to a gene. The CDR3 consists of 15 residues. Full variable domain (missing parts from reference TRBV7-2 and TRBJ2-2): GAGVSQSPSNKVTEKGKDVELRCDPISGHTALYWYRQSLGQGLEFLIYFQGNSAPDKSGLPSDRFSAERTGGSVSTLTIQRTQQEDSAVYLCASSRGRANTGELFFGEGSRLTVL.

The V gene is TRBV19, the J gene TRBJ2-4; possibly TRBD1 for D (5 bases). Germline V gives CDR1 LNHDA, CDR2 SQIVND (reference sequence). CDR3 length equals 12 residues. Trimming removed 5 bases from V and 9 bases from J, with 11 bases in between. CDR3 sequence: CASSPPGAIQYF. The CDR3 DNA is TGTGCCAGTAGTCCCCCTGGGGCCATTCAGTACTTC.

This sequence joins TRBV27 and TRBJ2-2; no clear D. V dropped 4 bases and J dropped 4 bases, with 13 bases sitting between them. CDR3 length equals 15 residues. CDR1 MNHEY and CDR2 SMNVEV come from the germline V gene (reference sequence). This CDR3 is CASSSTPVVTGELFF. CDR3 in DNA: TGTGCCAGCAGTTCCACCCCTGTGGTCACCGGGGAGCTGTTTTTT.

This chain uses TRBV5-1 with TRBJ2-2, with 9 bases that match TRBD1. Germline CDR1 reads SGHRS; CDR2 reads YFSETQ. V was pared by 4 bases and J by 5 bases, with 9 bases of the junction left unmatched. This CDR3 is built from 16 residues. CDR3: CASSVSGTGRTGELFF. The CDR3 DNA reads TGCGCCAGCAGCGTCTCCGGGACAGGGCGTACCGGGGAGCTGTTTTTT. The variable domain in full, with the rest retrieved from reference TRBV5-1 and TRBJ2-2, is KAGVTQTPRYLIKTRGQQVTLSCSPISGHRSVSWYQQTPGQGLQFLFEYFSETQRNKGNFPGRFSGRQFSNSRSEMNVSTLELGDSALYLCASSVSGTGRTGELFFGEGSRLTVL.

The chain is built from TRBV4-3 and TRBJ2-7; D unresolved. CDR1 and CDR2 (germline): LGHNA, YSLEER. Trimming took 4 bases from V and 1 from J, leaving 14 bases between them. CDR3 length: 15 amino acids. CDR3 in amino acids: CASSLVWQPSYEQYF. For the CDR3, the DNA is TGCGCCAGCAGCCTCGTCTGGCAGCCTTCCTACGAGCAGTACTTC.